This section outlines one T cell receptor beta chain sequence together with its context. TCRdb's copy holds only in-frame clones and misses some; the assay was immunoSEQ multiplex PCR. The repertoire has about 44,000 clones, approximately 90% of them found once; the top ten carry about 0.75%. This CDR3 spans 15 amino acids. Germline V gene data show CDR1 as SGHDN and CDR2 as FVKESK. V lost 3 bases and J lost 4; bases outside the gene matches: 6. These data are taken from a study of T cell changes during pregnancy in multiple sclerosis. The receptor was derived from a female donor with multiple sclerosis, enrolled in a pregnancy study. V gene TRBV14 combines with J gene TRBJ2-3; 8 nucleotides agree with TRBD1. The sequenced sample was CD4+ T cells from peripheral blood mononuclear cells, obtained before pregnancy. CDR3 loop: CASSQLGQGADTQYF. The CDR3 nucleotides are TGTGCCAGCAGCCAGCTAGGACAGGGTGCAGATACGCAGTATTTT.